These 27 T cell receptor beta chains originate from one sample sequenced in a study of cytomegalovirus exposure and HLA in healthy donors (dated by TCRdb to 2015 to 2018). The protocol used for the library was the immunoSEQ multiplex PCR assay. For the multiplex PCR, a mixture combining 60 forward primers for TCR Vbeta segments and 13 reverse primers for TCR Jbeta segments was used. The table was pulled from immuneACCESS by TCRdb, which kept in-frame rearrangements only. Such tables lose some clones; where checked, under half of the loss comes from unresolved V genes, and the rest has no known cause. The sample table gives about 74,000 clones. Jointly, the top ten make up 7.5% to 8% of the sample. Source material: PBMCs. These receptors were collected from a female donor in good health and CMV-seropositive.

The rearrangement joins TRBV5-1 to TRBJ2-1; D is possibly TRBD2 (5 bases). The CDR3 covers 14 residues. Germline CDR1 reads SGHRS; CDR2 reads YFSETQ. The ends were cut back, 4 bases at V and 2 bases at J, with 10 bases in the middle. The DNA for the CDR3 is TGCGCCAGCAGCCTACTAGGAGCCTACAATGAGCAGTTCTTC. Translated, it gives CASSLLGAYNEQFF.

This CDR3 reads CASSLRGGGQPQHF. The CDR3 region has the DNA TGTGCCAGCAGTTTAAGAGGGGGCGGGCAGCCCCAGCATTTT. This sequence joins TRBV28 and TRBJ1-5, with 7 bases matching TRBD1. V was pared by 2 bases and J by 7 bases, with 5 bases of the junction left unmatched. Germline lookup yields CDR1 MDHEN and CDR2 SYDVKM. The CDR3 has 14 residues.

The V call is TRBV7-8, the J call TRBJ2-5; TRBD2 is a possible D gene (6 bases). This CDR3 has 13 amino acids. Trimming stripped 5 bases from V and 5 bases from J, with 12 bases between. CDR1 SGHVS and CDR2 FQNEAQ come from the germline V gene. As DNA, the CDR3 is TGTGCCAGCAGCGGCCCAGGGAGGGAGACCCAGTACTTC. It translates to CASSGPGRETQYF.

This sequence joins TRBV5-1 and TRBJ2-7, with TRBD1 matching 8 bases. Germline CDR1 SGHRS, CDR2 YFSETQ. The CDR3 covers 14 residues. Trimming removed 5 bases from V and 2 bases from J; junction bases left unmatched: 6. The CDR3 reads CASRSPGQAYEQYF. CDR3 sequence (DNA): TGCGCCAGCAGATCTCCGGGACAGGCCTACGAGCAGTACTTC.

This chain uses TRBV9 with TRBJ1-2; D possibly corresponds to TRBD1 (6 bases). This CDR3 contains 15 residues. V was pared by 0 bases and J by 7 bases, with 16 bases between. Germline assignment: CDR1 SGDLS and CDR2 YYNGEE. The CDR3 region has the DNA TGTGCCAGCAGCGTAGGATTCCGGGGGGCAGTTGGCTACACCTTC. Amino acid sequence: CASSVGFRGAVGYTF.

The V call is TRBV6-4, the J call TRBJ2-1; D perhaps matches TRBD2 (6 bases). The germline V and J ends were trimmed by 4 bases and 7 bases, with 11 bases remaining between them. The CDR3 extends over 13 amino acids. Germline assignment: CDR1 MRHNA and CDR2 SNTAGT. The CDR3 loop reads CASSAPGGNEQFF. The CDR3 DNA is TGTGCCAGCAGTGCCCCAGGAGGGAATGAGCAGTTCTTC.

The V and J genes are TRBV27 and TRBJ1-5; 7 bases are a match to TRBD1. Germline V gene sequence: CDR1 MNHEY, CDR2 SMNVEV (reference sequence). V dropped 6 bases and J dropped 6; count of bases not matched to a gene: 20. CDR3 length: 18 residues. CDR3 region: CASSLGRPRGQGGQPQHF. The CDR3, as DNA: TGTGCCAGCAGCTTAGGTAGGCCCCGGGGGCAGGGGGGTCAGCCCCAGCATTTT.

The CDR3 loop reads CASSSQAGGPVTGELFF. The CDR3, as DNA: TGTGCCAGCAGTTCCCAAGCGGGAGGGCCGGTCACCGGGGAGCTGTTTTTT. The J gene is TRBJ2-2, the V gene TRBV28, with 10 bases aligning to TRBD2. J gave up 4 bases and V 4 bases, and 9 bases lay outside the gene matches. The length of the CDR3 is 17 residues. The V gene's germline CDR1 is MDHEN and CDR2 SYDVKM.

The rearrangement joins TRBV7-9 to TRBJ1-6; maybe TRBD1 (6 bases). V was cut by 6 bases and J by 6 bases, with 6 bases left in between. The length of the CDR3 is 12 residues. Germline V gene data show CDR1 as SEHNR and CDR2 as FQNEAQ (reference sequence). The CDR3 is CASRQGNSPLHF. For the CDR3, the DNA is TGTGCCAGCAGACAGGGTAATTCACCCCTCCACTTT. Full variable domain (rest looked up from reference TRBV7-9 and TRBJ1-6): DTGVSQNPRHKITKRGQNVTFRCDPISEHNRLYWYRQTLGQGPEFLTYFQNEAQLEKSRLLSDRFSAERPKGSFSTLEIQRTEQGDSAMYLCASRQGNSPLHFGNGTRLTVT.

The CDR3 DNA sequence: TGTGCCAGCAGCAAGACCTTCTCGAGGGATTCACCCCTCCACTTT. Amino acid sequence: CASSKTFSRDSPLHF. V is TRBV6-5 and J is TRBJ1-6; no clear D. This CDR3 comprises 15 residues. Looked up from germline, CDR1 is MNHEY and CDR2 is SVGAGI. V lost 6 bases and J 8 bases, leaving 17 bases between the germline ends.

The chain links TRBV5-5 to TRBJ1-1; TRBD1 might be the D (6 bases). The ends were cut back, 5 bases at V and 4 bases at J, with 18 bases in the middle. Germline assignment: CDR1 SGHKS and CDR2 YYEKEE (reference sequence). The CDR3 covers 15 residues. DNA of the CDR3: TGTGCCAGCAGAACAGGGCCCAGGGGCGGCACTGAAGCTTTCTTT. Amino acids: CASRTGPRGGTEAFF.

V gene TRBV28 combines with J gene TRBJ2-5; TRBD1 might be the D (5 bases). The CDR3 runs 14 residues. The V and J ends lost 5 bases and 5 bases respectively, with 15 bases between them. The germline V gene encodes CDR1 MDHEN and CDR2 SYDVKM. The CDR3 protein is CASSLDRKEETQYF. The CDR3 DNA follows: TGTGCCAGCAGTCTCGACAGAAAAGAGGAGACCCAGTACTTC.

J is TRBJ2-2 and V is TRBV19; no definite D call. CDR3 length: 14 residues. The germline gives CDR1 LNHDA, CDR2 SQIVND (reference sequence). V was shortened by 2 bases and J by 8 bases, with 12 bases between the two germline ends. CDR3 sequence reads: CASSIRTERGELFF. For the CDR3, the DNA is TGTGCCAGTAGTATAAGAACAGAACGGGGGGAGCTGTTTTTT.

The chain's CDR3 is CASSRQGANYGYTF. CDR3 in DNA: TGTGCCAGCAGTCGACAGGGAGCTAACTATGGCTACACCTTC. The genes are TRBV6-1 and TRBJ1-2; 7 bases map to TRBD1. The CDR3 runs 14 residues. The trim removed 5 bases at V and 0 bases at J, leaving 3 bases unmatched. Germline-derived CDR1 and CDR2 are MNHNS and SASEGT.

The V gene is TRBV19, the J gene TRBJ1-5, with D perhaps matching TRBD1 (5 bases). V lost 5 bases to trimming and J lost 2 bases, with 16 bases between them. This CDR3 has 16 amino acids. CDR1 and CDR2 from the germline V gene are LNHDA and SQIVND (reference sequence). The CDR3 bases are TGTGCCAGTAGTCGCGACAGTCTCTCTCGCAATCAGCCCCAGCATTTT. Its protein product is CASSRDSLSRNQPQHF.

This chain connects TRBV18 to TRBJ1-4, with TRBD1 identical over 10 bases. After removal of 1 base from V and 3 bases from J, the junction contained 2 bases not matched to a gene. Germline V gives CDR1 KGHSH, CDR2 LQKENI. CDR3 size: 16 residues. CDR3 DNA: TGTGCCAGCTCACCACGTGGACAGGGGGCTAATGAAAAACTGTTTTTT. Its translation: CASSPRGQGANEKLFF.

V gene TRBV28 combines with J gene TRBJ2-5; the D gene is possibly TRBD1 (5 bases). Germline CDR1 MDHEN, CDR2 SYDVKM. The CDR3 runs to 11 residues. V lost 6 bases and J lost 11, with 13 bases in between. The CDR3 coding sequence is TGTGCCAGCAGCTATAGGGGAAGGCAGTACTTC. Amino acid sequence: CASSYRGRQYF. The complete variable domain, with remaining parts taken from reference TRBV28 and TRBJ2-5, reads DVKVTQSSRYLVKRTGEKVFLECVQDMDHENMFWYRQDPGLGLRLIYFSYDVKMKEKGDIPEGYSVSREKKERFSLILESASTNQTSMYLCASSYRGRQYFGPGTRLLVL.

The V and J genes are TRBV2 and TRBJ2-7, with D uncertain. Trimming removed 8 bases from V and 0 bases from J, with 11 bases in between. Per the germline V gene, CDR1 is SNHLY and CDR2 is FYNNEI. The CDR3 totals 13 residues. As DNA, the CDR3 is TGTGCCAGCCATGGGCTCAGCTCCTACGAGCAGTACTTC. This sequence encodes CASHGLSSYEQYF.

V gene TRBV14 combines with J gene TRBJ1-1; D is unclear. V lost 1 base and J 5 bases, leaving 11 bases between the germline ends. This CDR3 is 14 amino acids long. CDR1 is SGHDN and CDR2 is FVKESK in the germline V gene. CDR3 amino acids: CASSQAGKRTEAFF. CDR3 in DNA: TGTGCCAGCAGCCAAGCGGGCAAGCGGACTGAAGCTTTCTTT.

The chain has TRBV15 and TRBJ2-7; 9 bases match TRBD1. V gave up 5 bases and J gave up 7 bases; unmatched junction bases: 12. CDR1 is LNHNV and CDR2 is YYDKDF in the germline V gene (reference sequence). The CDR3 covers 15 residues. In nucleotides, the CDR3 is TGTGCCACCAGCGGGGGTGGGACAGGGAATCGTGAGCAGTACTTC. Residues: CATSGGGTGNREQYF.

The chain couples TRBV7-9 to TRBJ1-3; maybe TRBD1 (5 bases). The CDR3 has 16 amino acids. Germline CDR1 and CDR2: SEHNR and FQNEAQ (reference sequence). V was pared by 5 bases and J by 4 bases, with 18 bases between. CDR3 coding DNA: TGTGCCAGCAGCCATCCGTGGGGGAGGAAAGGAAACACCATATATTTT. It yields the protein CASSHPWGRKGNTIYF.

As for this clone: Its ends do not fully match the called genes, so a read error is possible. The V gene is TRBV2, the J gene TRBJ1-6, with 8 bases matching TRBD1. The CDR3 runs to 16 residues. The germline V gene has CDR1 SNHLY and CDR2 FYNNEI. The CDR3 region has the DNA TGTGCCAGCAGGGAAGGTGGAGGGACAGGAAATTCACCCCTCCACTTT. Translating gives CASREGGGTGNSPLHF.

V usage is TRBV27 and J usage is TRBJ2-7, with D perhaps matching TRBD2 (5 bases). Trimming took 8 bases from V and 1 from J, leaving 12 bases between them. Germline loops: CDR1 MNHEY, CDR2 SMNVEV (reference sequence). The CDR3 is 13 amino acids. Here the CDR3 reads CASQPTKSYEQYF. As DNA, the CDR3 is TGTGCCAGCCAACCGACTAAATCCTACGAGCAGTACTTC.

The V gene is TRBV5-4, the J gene TRBJ2-5; 8 nucleotides match TRBD1. V lost 0 bases and J lost 2; bases outside the gene matches: 6. Germline values: CDR1 SGHNT, CDR2 YYREEE (reference sequence). The CDR3 spans 16 residues. The CDR3 reads CASSLGPGQVQETQYF. CDR3 sequence (DNA): TGTGCCAGCAGCTTGGGACCGGGACAGGTACAAGAGACCCAGTACTTC. The entire variable domain, with the rest obtained from reference TRBV5-4 and TRBJ2-5, is as follows: ETGVTQSPTHLIKTRGQQVTLRCSSQSGHNTVSWYQQALGQGPQFIFQYYREEENGRGNFPPRFSGLQFPNYSSELNVNALELDDSALYLCASSLGPGQVQETQYFGPGTRLLVL.

The chain links TRBV19 to TRBJ1-5; D unclear. This CDR3 is built from 15 residues. Trimming shortened V by 3 bases and J by 2 bases, and 11 bases separated the two germline ends. The germline CDR1 and CDR2 sequences are LNHDA and SQIVND (reference sequence). CDR3 region: CASSMGLAGNQPQHF. CDR3 DNA sequence: TGTGCCAGTAGTATGGGCCTCGCTGGCAATCAGCCCCAGCATTTT.

The chain couples TRBV9 to TRBJ1-5; possible D gene TRBD1, 5 bases. Trimming removed 4 bases from V and 6 bases from J, with 11 bases in between. There are 13 residues in the CDR3. From germline, CDR1 is SGDLS and CDR2 YYNGEE. In nucleotides, the CDR3 is TGTGCCAGCAGCTCGAGGAGGGGTCAGCCCCAGCATTTT. Its protein product is CASSSRRGQPQHF.

The gene calls are TRBV4-2 and TRBJ2-7, with 8 bases that match TRBD2. Germline CDR1 reads LGHNA; CDR2 reads YNFKEQ. J lost 0 bases, V lost 1 base, and 5 bases had no gene match. There are 16 residues in the CDR3. The CDR3 sequence: CASSQGLSGSSYEQYF. CDR3 coding DNA: TGTGCCAGCAGCCAAGGCCTCAGCGGGAGCTCCTACGAGCAGTACTTC.